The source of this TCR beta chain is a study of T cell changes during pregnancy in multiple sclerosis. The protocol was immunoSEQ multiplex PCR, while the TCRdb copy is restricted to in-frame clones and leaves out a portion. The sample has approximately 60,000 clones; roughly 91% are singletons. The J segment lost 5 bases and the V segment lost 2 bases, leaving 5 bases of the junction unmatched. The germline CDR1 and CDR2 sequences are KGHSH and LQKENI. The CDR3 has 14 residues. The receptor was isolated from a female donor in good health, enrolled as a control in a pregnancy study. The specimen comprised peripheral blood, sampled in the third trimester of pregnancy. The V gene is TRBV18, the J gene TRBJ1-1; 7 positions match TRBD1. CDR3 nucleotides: TGTGCCAGCTCACCATCAGGGGGTTATACTGAAGCTTTCTTT. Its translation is CASSPSGGYTEAFF. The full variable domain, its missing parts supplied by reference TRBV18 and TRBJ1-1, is NAGVMQNPRHLVRRRGQEARLRCSPMKGHSHVYWYRQLPEEGLKFMVYLQKENIIDESGMPKERFSAEFPKEGPSILRIQQVVRGDSAAYFCASSPSGGYTEAFFGQGTRLTVV.